This TCR beta chain was captured by sequencing in a study of T-cell memory formation after mild COVID-19. On the study more broadly: There were largely donor-specific TCR clusters.

The ends were cut back, 0 bases at V and 1 base at J, with 7 bases in the middle. The CDR3 is made up of 14 amino acids. Germline assignment: CDR1 SGHRS and CDR2 YFSETQ. Constant-segment primers and 5'RACE yielded cDNA libraries for TCR alpha and TCR beta, each carrying sample barcodes and UMIs. TCRdb itself ran the 5' RACE reads through MiXCR, one entry per CDR3 protein. Of about 560,000 distinct CDR3 sequences listed, less than 25% were seen once; the top ten hold 7.5% to 9.5%. This clonotype was seen only a few times. What it binds is not known. Regarding the study as a whole: Second-wave clones reaching peak frequency on day 37 lacked confirmed SARS-CoV-2 specificity.

V usage is TRBV5-1 and J usage is TRBJ1-1; no clear D gene. Specimen: PBMCs or a T cell subset sorted from them (not recorded which). This TCR was recovered from an adult woman who had mild COVID-19 (a few samples of this study predate the infection). Cell type and time point are not known. CDR3 coding DNA: TGCGCCAGCAGCTTGGAACCAGGGAACACTGAAGCTTTCTTT. This translates into CASSLEPGNTEAFF.